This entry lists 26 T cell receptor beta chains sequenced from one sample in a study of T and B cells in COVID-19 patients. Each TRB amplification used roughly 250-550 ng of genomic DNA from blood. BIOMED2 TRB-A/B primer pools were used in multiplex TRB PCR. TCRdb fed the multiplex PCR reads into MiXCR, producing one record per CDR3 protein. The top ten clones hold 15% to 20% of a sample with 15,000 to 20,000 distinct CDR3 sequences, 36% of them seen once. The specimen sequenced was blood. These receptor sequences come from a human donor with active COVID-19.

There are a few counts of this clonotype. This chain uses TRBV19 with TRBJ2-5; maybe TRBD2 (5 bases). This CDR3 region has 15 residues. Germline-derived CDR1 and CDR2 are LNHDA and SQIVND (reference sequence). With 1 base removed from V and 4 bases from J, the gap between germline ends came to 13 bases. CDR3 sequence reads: CASSIGALAGETQYF. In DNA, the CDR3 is TGTGCCAGTAGTATAGGTGCCCTAGCTGGAGAGACCCAGTACTTC.

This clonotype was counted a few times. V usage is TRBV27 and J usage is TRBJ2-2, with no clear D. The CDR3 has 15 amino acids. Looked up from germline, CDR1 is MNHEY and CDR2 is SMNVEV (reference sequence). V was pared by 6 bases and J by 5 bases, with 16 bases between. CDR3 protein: CASSDDHYRTGELFF. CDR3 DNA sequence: TGTGCCAGCAGCGACGACCACTATCGGACCGGGGAGCTGTTTTTT.

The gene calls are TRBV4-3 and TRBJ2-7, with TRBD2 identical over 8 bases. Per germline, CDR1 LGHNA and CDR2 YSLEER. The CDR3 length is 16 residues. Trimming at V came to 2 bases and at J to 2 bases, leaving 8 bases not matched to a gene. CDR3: CASSQQAGGGTYEQYF. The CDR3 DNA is TGCGCCAGCAGCCAACAGGCGGGGGGAGGGACCTACGAGCAGTACTTC.

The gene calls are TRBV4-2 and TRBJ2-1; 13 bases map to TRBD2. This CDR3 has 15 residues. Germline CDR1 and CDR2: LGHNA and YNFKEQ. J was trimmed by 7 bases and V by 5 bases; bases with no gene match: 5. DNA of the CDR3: TGTGCCAGCAGCGAGGGACTAGCGGGGATGAATGAGCAGTTCTTC. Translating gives CASSEGLAGMNEQFF.

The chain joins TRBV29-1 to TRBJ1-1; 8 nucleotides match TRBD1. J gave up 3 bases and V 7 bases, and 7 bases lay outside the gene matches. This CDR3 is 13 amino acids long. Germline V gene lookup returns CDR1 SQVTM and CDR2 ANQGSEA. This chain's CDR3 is CSAQDRVDTEAFF. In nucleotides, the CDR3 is TGCAGCGCTCAGGACAGGGTGGACACTGAAGCTTTCTTT.

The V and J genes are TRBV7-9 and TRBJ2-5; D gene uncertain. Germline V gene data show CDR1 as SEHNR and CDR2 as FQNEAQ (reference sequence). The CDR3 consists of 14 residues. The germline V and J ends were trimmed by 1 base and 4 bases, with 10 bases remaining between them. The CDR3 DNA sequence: TGTGCCAGCAGCTTAGTGGGCTTTGGAGAGACCCAGTACTTC. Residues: CASSLVGFGETQYF.

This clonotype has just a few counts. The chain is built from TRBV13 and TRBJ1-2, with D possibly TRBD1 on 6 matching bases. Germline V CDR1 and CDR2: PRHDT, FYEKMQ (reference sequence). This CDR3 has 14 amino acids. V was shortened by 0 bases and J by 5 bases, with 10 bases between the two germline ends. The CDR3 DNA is TGTGCCAGCAGCTTAGGCACAGGGAGGTATGGCTACACCTTC. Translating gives CASSLGTGRYGYTF.

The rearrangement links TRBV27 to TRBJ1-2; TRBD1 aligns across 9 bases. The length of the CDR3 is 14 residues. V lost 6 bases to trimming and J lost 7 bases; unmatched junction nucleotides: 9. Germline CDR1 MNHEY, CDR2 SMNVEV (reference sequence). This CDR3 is CASRLQGASGGYTF. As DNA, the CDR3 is TGTGCCAGCAGGTTACAGGGGGCTAGTGGTGGCTACACCTTC.

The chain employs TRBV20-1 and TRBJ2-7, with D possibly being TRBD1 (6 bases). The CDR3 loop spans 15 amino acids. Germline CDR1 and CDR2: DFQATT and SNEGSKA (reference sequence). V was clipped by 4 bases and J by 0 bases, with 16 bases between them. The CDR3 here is CSAIPDSTDSYEQYF. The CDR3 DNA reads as TGCAGTGCTATTCCGGACAGTACTGACTCCTACGAGCAGTACTTC.

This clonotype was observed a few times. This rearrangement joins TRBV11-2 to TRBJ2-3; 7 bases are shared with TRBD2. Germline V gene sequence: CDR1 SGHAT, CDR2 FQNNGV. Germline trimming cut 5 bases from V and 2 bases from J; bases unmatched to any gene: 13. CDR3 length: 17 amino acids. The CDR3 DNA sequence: TGTGCCAGCAGCCCCTTTGGGAGTAGCGGGTCCACAGATACGCAGTATTTT. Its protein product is CASSPFGSSGSTDTQYF.

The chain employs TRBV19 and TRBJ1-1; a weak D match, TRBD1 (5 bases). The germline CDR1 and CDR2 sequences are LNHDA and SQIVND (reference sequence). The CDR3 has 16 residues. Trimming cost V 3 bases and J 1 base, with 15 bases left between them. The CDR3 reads CASSIPGGGGNTEAFF. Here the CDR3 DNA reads TGTGCCAGTAGTATCCCCGGAGGCGGGGGGAACACTGAAGCTTTCTTT. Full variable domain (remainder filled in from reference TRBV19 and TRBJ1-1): DGGITQSPKYLFRKEGQNVTLSCEQNLNHDAMYWYRQDPGQGLRLIYYSQIVNDFQKGDIAEGYSVSREKKESFPLTVTSAQKNPTAFYLCASSIPGGGGNTEAFFGQGTRLTVV.

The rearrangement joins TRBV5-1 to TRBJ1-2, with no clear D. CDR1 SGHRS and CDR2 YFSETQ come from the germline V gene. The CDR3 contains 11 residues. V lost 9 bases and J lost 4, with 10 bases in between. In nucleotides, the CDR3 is TGCGCCACTAACACCGGCTATGGCTACACCTTC. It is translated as CATNTGYGYTF.

The DNA of the CDR3 is TGTGCCAGCAGTGAAAGGTGGGGATCTGGAAACACCATATATTTT. Amino acid sequence: CASSERWGSGNTIYF. The rearrangement joins TRBV6-1 to TRBJ1-3; unclear D gene. The germline gives CDR1 MNHNS, CDR2 SASEGT. Between the trimmed V and J ends, which lost 2 bases and 1 base, there was a span of 9 bases. The CDR3 has 15 residues.

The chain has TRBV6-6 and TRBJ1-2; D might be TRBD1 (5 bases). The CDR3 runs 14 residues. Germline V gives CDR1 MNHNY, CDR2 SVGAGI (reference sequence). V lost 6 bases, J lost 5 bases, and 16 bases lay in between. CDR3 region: CASSSSGTDYGYTF. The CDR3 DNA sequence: TGTGCCAGCAGCTCCTCCGGGACGGATTATGGCTACACCTTC.

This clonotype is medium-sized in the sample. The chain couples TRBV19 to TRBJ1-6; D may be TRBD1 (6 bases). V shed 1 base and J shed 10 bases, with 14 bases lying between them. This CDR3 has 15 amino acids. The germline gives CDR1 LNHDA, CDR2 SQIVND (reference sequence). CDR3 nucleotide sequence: TGTGCCAGTAGTATAGCGGAACAGGGAAGGTCACCCCTCCACTTT. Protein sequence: CASSIAEQGRSPLHF.

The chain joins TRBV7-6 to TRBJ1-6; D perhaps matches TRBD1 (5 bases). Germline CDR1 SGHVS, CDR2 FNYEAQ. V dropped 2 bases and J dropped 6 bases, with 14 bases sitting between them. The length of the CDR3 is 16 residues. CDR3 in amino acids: CASSLRGPGANSPLHF. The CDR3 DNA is TGTGCCAGCAGCTTACGCGGGCCTGGGGCTAATTCACCCCTCCACTTT.

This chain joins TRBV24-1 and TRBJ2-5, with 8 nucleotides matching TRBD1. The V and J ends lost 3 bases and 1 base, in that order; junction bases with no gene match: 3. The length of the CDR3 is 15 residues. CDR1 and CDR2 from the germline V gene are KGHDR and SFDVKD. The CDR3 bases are TGTGCCACCAGTGATAGGGGACAGGCCCAAGAGACCCAGTACTTC. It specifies CATSDRGQAQETQYF.

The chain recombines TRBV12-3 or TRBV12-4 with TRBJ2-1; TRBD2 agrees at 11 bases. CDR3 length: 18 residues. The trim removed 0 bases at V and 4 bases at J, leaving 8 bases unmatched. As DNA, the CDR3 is TGTGCCAGCAGTTTAGCGCAGTGGGCTAGCGGGGGGTACAATGAGCAGTTCTTC. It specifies CASSLAQWASGGYNEQFF.

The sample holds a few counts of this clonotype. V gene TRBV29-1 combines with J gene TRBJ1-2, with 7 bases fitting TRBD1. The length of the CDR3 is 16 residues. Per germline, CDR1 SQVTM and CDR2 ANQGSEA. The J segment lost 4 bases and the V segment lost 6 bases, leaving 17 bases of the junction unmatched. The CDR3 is CSVNRDSPLNGYGYTF. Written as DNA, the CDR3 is TGCAGCGTAAACCGGGACAGCCCCCTTAATGGCTATGGCTACACCTTC.

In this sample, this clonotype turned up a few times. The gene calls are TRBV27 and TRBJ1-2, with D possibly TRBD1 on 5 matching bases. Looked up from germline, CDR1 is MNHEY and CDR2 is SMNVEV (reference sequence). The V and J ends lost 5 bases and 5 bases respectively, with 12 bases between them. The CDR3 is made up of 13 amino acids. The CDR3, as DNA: TGTGCCAGCAGTCTCGACAGAACTTATGGCTACACCTTC. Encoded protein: CASSLDRTYGYTF.

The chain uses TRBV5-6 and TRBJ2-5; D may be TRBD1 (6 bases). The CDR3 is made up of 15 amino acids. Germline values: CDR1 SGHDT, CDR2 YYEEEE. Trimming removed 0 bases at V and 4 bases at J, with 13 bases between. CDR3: CASSLDTGFLETQYF. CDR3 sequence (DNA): TGTGCCAGCAGCTTGGACACAGGGTTTTTAGAGACCCAGTACTTC.

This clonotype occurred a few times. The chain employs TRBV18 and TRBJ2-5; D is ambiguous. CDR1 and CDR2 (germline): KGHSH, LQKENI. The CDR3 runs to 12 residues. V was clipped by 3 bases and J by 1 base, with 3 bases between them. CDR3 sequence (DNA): TGTGCCAGCTCACCTTCCCAAGAGACCCAGTACTTC. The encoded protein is CASSPSQETQYF.

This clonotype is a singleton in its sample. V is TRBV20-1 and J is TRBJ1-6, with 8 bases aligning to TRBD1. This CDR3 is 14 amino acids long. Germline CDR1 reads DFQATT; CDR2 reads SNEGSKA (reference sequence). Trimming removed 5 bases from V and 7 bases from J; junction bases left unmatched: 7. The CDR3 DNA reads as TGCAGTGCTTTCCAACGGGACAGGAATTCACCCCTCCACTTT. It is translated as CSAFQRDRNSPLHF.

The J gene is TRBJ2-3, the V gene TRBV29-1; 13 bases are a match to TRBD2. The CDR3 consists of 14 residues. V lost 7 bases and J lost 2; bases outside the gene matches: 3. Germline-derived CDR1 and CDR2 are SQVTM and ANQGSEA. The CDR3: CSGTSGGHTDTQYF. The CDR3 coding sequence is TGCAGCGGGACTAGCGGGGGACACACAGATACGCAGTATTTT.

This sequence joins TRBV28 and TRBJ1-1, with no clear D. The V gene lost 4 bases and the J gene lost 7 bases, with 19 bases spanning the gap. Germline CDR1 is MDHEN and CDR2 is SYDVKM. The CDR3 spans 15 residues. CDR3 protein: CASSSPRPYRLEAFF. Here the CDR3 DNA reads TGTGCCAGCAGTTCCCCTCGACCCTACCGACTTGAAGCTTTCTTT.

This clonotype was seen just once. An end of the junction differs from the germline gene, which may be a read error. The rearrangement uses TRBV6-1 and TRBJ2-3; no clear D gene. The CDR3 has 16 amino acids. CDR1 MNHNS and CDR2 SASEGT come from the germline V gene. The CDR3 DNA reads TGTGCCAGCAGTGAGACCCTATATTTTAGCACAGATACGAAGTATTTT. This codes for CASSETLYFSTDTKYF.